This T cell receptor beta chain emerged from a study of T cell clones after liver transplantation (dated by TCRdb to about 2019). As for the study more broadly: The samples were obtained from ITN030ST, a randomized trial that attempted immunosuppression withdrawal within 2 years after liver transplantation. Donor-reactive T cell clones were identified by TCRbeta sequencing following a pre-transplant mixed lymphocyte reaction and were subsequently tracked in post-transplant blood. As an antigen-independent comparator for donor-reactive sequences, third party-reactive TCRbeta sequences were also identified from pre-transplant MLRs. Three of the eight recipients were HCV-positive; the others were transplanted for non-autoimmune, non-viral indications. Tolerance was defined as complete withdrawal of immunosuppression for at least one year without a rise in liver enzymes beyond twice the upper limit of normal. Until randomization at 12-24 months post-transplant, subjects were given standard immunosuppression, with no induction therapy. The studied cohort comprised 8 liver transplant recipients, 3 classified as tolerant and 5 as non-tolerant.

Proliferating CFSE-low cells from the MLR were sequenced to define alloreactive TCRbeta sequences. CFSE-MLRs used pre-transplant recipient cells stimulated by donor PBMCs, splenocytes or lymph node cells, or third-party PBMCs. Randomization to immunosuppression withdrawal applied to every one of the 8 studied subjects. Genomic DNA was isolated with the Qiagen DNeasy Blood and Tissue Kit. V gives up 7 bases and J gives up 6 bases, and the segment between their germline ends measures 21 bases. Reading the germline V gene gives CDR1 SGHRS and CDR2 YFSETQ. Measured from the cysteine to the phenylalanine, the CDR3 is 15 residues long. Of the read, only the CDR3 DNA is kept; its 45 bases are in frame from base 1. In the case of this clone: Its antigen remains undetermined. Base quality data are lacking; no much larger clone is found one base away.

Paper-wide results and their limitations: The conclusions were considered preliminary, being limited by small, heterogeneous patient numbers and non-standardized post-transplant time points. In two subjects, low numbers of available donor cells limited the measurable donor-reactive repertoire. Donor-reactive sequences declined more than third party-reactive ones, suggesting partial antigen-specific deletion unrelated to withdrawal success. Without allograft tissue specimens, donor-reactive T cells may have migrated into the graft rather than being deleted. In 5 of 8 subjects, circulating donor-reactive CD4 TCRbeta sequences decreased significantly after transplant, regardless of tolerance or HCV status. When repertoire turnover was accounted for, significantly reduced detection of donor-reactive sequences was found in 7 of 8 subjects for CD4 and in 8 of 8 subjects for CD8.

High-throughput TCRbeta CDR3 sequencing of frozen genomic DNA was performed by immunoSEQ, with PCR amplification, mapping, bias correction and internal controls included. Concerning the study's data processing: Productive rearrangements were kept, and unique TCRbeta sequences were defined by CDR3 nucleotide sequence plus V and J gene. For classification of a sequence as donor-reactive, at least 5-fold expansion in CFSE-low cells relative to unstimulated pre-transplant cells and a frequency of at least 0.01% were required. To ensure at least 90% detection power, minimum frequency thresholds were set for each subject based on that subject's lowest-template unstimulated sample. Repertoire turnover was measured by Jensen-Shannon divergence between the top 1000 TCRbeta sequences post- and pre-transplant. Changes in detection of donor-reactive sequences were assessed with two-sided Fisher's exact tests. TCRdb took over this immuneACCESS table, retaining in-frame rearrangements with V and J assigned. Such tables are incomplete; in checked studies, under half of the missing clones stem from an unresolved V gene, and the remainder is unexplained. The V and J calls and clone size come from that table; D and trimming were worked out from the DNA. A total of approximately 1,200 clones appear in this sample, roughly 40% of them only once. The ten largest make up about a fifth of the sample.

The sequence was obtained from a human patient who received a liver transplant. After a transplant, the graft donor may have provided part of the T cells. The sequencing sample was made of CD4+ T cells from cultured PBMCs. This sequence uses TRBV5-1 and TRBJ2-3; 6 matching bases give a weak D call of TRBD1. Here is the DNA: TGCGCCAGCCAACTACAGGGCGGTGGGGAGGATACGCAGTATTTT. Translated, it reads CASQLQGGGEDTQYF. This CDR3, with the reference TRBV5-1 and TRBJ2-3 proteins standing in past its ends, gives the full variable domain KAGVTQTPRYLIKTRGQQVTLSCSPISGHRSVSWYQQTPGQGLQFLFEYFSETQRNKGNFPGRFSGRQFSNSRSEMNVSTLELGDSALYLCASQLQGGGEDTQYFGPGTRLTVL.